The sequence of this TCR beta chain was determined in a study of T-cell reconstitution after alpha-beta-depleted transplantation in children. Study results and caveats: As was reported, about two months after transplant, alpha-beta T cells came from several hundred expanded graft clones. By one year post-transplant, T-cell counts and diversity largely arose from T cells that were newly produced. It was surviving recipient T cells and thymic progenitors that gave some patients high TCRbeta diversity at day 60.

A library of TCRbeta sequences, prepared with unique molecular identifiers, was generated. TCRdb ran MiXCR on the PCR reads and lists one entry per CDR3 protein. The sample consists of around 200,000 distinct CDR3 sequences, around 9.2% of them appearing once. Germline V lookup: CDR1 SGHVS, CDR2 FQNEAQ. With 6 bases removed from V and 0 bases from J, the gap between germline ends came to 12 bases. CDR3 size: 15 residues. This clonotype was detected a few times. The antigen remains undetermined. The genes are TRBV7-8 and TRBJ1-3; D gene uncertain. The origin of this receptor is a male patient between 2 and 10 years old who had a stem cell transplant for acute myeloid leukemia, so the T cells may come from the graft donor. The material was PBMCs, mostly from graft donor cells, obtained 360 days after TCRalphabeta/CD19-depleted stem cell transplant. Here the CDR3 DNA reads TGTGCCAGCAGATTATCGGGGTCCTCTGGAAACACCATATATTTT. This gives the protein CASRLSGSSGNTIYF.